Here is one T cell receptor beta chain with its context. The sample belongs to a study of blood T cell repertoires in COVID-19. Study details: Sources were T cells, B-cell-depleted T cells, or PBMCs; the material itself was cDNA or gDNA.

Deletions cut 4 bases from V and 7 bases from J, with 5 bases between. The CDR3 covers 11 residues. CDR1 ENHRY and CDR2 SYGVKD come from the germline V gene. As originally analysed: For nucleated cells, counts were estimated from reference gene primer amplification. Measured with immunoSEQ multiplex PCR; TCRdb has only the in-frame clones, and not every one. V and J calls plus clone size are reproduced from that table; the DNA served to infer D and trimming. The sample consists of about 220,000 clones, approximately 81% of them appearing once. The V and J genes are TRBV10-3 and TRBJ2-1; D unclear. This clonotype originated in a man between 50 and 59 years old who had recovered from COVID-19. Sample: peripheral blood. In nucleotides, the CDR3 is TGTGCCATCAGTGGGGCTAATGAGCAGTTCTTC. Encoded protein: CAISGANEQFF.